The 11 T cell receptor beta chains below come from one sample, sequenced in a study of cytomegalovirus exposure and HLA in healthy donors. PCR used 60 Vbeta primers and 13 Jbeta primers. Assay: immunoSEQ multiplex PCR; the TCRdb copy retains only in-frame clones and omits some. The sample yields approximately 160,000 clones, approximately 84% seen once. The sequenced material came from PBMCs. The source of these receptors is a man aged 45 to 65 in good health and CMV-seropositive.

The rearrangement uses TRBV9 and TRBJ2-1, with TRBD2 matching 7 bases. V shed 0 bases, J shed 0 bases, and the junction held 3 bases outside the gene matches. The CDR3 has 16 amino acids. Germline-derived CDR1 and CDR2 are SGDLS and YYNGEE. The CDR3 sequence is CASSVVGGSSYNEQFF. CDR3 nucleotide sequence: TGTGCCAGCAGCGTAGTGGGCGGGAGCTCCTACAATGAGCAGTTCTTC.

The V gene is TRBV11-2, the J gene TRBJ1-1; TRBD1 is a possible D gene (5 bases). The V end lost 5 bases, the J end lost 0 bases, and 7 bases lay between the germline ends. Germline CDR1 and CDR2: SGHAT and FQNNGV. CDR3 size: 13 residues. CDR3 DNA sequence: TGTGCCAGCAGCCAGACAGTGAACACTGAAGCTTTCTTT. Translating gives CASSQTVNTEAFF.

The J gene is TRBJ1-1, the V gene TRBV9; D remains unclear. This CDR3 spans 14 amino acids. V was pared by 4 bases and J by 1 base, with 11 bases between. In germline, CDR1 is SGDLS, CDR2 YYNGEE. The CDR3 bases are TGTGCCAGCAGCCCCTCGAGGGAGAACACTGAAGCTTTCTTT. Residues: CASSPSRENTEAFF.

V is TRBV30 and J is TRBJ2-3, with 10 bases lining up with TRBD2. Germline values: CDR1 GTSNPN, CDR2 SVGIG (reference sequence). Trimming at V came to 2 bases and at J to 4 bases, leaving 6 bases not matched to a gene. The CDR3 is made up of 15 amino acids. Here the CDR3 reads CAWSQLAGGPDTQYF. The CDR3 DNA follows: TGTGCCTGGAGTCAATTAGCGGGGGGCCCAGATACGCAGTATTTT.

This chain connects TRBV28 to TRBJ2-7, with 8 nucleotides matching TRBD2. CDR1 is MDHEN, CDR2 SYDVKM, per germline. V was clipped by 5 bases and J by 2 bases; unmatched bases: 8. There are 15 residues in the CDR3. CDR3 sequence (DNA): TGTGCCAGCAGTACCCCCGGGGGGGGTACCTACGAGCAGTACTTC. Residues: CASSTPGGGTYEQYF.

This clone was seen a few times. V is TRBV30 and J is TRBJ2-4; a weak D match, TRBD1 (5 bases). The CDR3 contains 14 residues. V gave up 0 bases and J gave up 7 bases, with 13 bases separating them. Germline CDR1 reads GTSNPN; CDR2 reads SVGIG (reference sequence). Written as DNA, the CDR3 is TGTGCCTGGAGTGTAAGGGGAATTGGGAACATTCAGTACTTC. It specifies CAWSVRGIGNIQYF. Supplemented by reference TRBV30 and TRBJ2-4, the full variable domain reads SQTIHQWPATLVQPVGSPLSLECTVEGTSNPNLYWYRQAAGRGLQLLFYSVGIGQISSEVPQNLSASRPQDRQFILSSKKLLLSDSGFYLCAWSVRGIGNIQYFGAGTRLSVL.

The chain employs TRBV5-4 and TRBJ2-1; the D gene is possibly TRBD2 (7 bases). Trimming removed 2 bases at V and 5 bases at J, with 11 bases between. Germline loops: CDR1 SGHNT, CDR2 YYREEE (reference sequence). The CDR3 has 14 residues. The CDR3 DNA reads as TGTGCCAGCAGCTTCGGGGGGCAGAACAATGAGCAGTTCTTC. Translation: CASSFGGQNNEQFF.

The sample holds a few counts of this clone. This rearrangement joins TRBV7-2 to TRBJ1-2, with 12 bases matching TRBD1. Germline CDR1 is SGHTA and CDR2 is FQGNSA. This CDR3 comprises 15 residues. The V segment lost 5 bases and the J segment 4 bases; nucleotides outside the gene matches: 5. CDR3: CASSLGTGGIYGYTF. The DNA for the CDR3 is TGTGCCAGCAGCCTGGGGACAGGGGGCATCTATGGCTACACCTTC.

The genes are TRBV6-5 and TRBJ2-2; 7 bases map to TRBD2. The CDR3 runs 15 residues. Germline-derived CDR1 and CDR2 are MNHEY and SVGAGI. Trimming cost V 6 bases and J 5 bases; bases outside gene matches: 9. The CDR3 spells CASSPPTAGTGELFF. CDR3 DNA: TGTGCCAGCAGCCCCCCGACAGCGGGGACCGGGGAGCTGTTTTTT.

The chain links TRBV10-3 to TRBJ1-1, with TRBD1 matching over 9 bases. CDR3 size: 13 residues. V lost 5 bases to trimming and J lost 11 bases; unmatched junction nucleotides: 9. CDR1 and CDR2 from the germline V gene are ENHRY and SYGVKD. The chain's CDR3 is CAISTLGQGAAFF. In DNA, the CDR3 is TGTGCCATCAGTACCTTGGGACAGGGAGCTGCTTTCTTT.

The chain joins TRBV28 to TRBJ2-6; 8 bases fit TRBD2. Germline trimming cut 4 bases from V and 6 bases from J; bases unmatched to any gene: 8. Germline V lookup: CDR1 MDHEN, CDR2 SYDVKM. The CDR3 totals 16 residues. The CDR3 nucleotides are TGTGCCAGCAGTTCGGGGGGGGTATTAGAGGCCAACGTCCTGACTTTC. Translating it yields CASSSGGVLEANVLTF.